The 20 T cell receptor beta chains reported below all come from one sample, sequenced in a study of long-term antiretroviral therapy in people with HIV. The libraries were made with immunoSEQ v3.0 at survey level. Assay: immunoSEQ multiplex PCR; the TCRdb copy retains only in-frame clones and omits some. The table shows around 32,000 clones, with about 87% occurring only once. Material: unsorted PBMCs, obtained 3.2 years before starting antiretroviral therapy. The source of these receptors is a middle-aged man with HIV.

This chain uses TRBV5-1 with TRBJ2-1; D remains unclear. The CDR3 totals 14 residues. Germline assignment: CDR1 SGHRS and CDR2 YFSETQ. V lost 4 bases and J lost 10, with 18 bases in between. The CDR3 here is CASSVGFLSSEQFF. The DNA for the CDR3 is TGCGCCAGCAGCGTGGGGTTCCTGAGTTCCGAGCAGTTCTTC.

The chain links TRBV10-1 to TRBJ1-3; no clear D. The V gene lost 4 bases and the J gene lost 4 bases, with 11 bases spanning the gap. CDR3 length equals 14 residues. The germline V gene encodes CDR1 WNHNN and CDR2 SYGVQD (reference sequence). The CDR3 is CASSASRAGNTIYF. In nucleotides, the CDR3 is TGCGCCAGCAGTGCCTCAAGGGCGGGAAACACCATATATTTT.

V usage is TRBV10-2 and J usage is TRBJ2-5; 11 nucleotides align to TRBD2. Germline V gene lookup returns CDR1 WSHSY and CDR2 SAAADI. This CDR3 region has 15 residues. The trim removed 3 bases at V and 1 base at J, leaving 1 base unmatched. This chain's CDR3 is CASSELAGVQETQYF. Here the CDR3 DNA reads TGCGCCAGCAGTGAACTAGCGGGGGTCCAAGAGACCCAGTACTTC.

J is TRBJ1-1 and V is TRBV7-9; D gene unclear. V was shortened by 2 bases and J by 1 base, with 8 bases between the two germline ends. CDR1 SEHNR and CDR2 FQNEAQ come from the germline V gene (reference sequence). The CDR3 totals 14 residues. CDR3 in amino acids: CASSLLVTNTEAFF. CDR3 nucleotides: TGTGCCAGCAGCTTATTAGTAACGAACACTGAAGCTTTCTTT. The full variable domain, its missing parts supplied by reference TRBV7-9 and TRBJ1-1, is DTGVSQNPRHKITKRGQNVTFRCDPISEHNRLYWYRQTLGQGPEFLTYFQNEAQLEKSRLLSDRFSAERPKGSFSTLEIQRTEQGDSAMYLCASSLLVTNTEAFFGQGTRLTVV.

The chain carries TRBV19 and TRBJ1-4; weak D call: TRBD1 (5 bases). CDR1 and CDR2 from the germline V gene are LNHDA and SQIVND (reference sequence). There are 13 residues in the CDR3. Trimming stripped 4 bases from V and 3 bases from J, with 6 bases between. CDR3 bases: TGTGCCAGTAGTACGACAGCTAATGAAAAACTGTTTTTT. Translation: CASSTTANEKLFF. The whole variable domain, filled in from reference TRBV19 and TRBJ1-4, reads DGGITQSPKYLFRKEGQNVTLSCEQNLNHDAMYWYRQDPGQGLRLIYYSQIVNDFQKGDIAEGYSVSREKKESFPLTVTSAQKNPTAFYLCASSTTANEKLFFGSGTQLSVL.

DNA for the CDR3: TGCGCCAGCAGCTTGGAGATCACTTCAGGGACCCAGTACTTC. It translates to CASSLEITSGTQYF. The gene calls are TRBV5-1 and TRBJ2-5; D gene uncertain. Germline lookup yields CDR1 SGHRS and CDR2 YFSETQ. The V end lost 0 bases, the J end lost 7 bases, and 13 bases lay between the germline ends. CDR3 size: 14 residues.

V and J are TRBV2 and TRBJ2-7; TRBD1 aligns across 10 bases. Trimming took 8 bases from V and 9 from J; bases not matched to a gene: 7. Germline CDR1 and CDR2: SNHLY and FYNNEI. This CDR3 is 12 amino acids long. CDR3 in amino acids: CASRDRGFWQYF. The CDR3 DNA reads TGTGCCAGCCGGGACAGGGGCTTCTGGCAGTACTTC.

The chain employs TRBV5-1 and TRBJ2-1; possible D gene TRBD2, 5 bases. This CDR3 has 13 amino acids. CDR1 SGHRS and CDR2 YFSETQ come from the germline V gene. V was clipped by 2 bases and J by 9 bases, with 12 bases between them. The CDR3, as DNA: TGCGCCAGCAGCTTTAGGAACAGCGGTGAGCAGTTCTTC. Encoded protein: CASSFRNSGEQFF.

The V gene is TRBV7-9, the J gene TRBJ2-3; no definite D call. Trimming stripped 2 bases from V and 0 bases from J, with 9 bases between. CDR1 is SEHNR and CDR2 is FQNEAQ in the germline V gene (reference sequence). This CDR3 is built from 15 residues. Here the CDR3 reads CASSLSSLSTDTQYF. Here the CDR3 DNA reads TGTGCCAGCAGCTTAAGCAGCCTTAGCACAGATACGCAGTATTTT. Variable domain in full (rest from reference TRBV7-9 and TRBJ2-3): DTGVSQNPRHKITKRGQNVTFRCDPISEHNRLYWYRQTLGQGPEFLTYFQNEAQLEKSRLLSDRFSAERPKGSFSTLEIQRTEQGDSAMYLCASSLSSLSTDTQYFGPGTRLTVL.

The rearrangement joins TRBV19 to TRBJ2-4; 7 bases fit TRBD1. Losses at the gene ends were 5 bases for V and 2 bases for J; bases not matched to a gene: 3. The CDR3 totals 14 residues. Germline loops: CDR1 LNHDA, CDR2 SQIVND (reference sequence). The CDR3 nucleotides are TGTGCCAGTAGTCTGACAGGGTCCAAAAACATTCAGTACTTC. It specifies CASSLTGSKNIQYF.

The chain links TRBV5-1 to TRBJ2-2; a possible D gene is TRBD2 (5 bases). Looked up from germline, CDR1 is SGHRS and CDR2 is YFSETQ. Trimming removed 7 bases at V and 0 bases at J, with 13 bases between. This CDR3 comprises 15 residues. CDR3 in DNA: TGCGCCAGCGGGTCGGGTAGCGCGAACACCGGGGAGCTGTTTTTT. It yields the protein CASGSGSANTGELFF.

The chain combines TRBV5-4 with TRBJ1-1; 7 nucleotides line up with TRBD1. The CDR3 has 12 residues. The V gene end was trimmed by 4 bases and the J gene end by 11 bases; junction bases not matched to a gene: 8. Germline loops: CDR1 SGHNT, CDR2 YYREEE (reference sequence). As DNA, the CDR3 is TGTGCCAGCAGCCCTCGACAGGGTACGGCTTTCTTT. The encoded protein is CASSPRQGTAFF.

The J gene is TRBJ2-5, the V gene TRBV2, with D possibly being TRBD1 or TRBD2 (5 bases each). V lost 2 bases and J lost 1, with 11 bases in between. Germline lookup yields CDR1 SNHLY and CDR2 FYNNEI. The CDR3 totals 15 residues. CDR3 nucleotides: TGTGCCAGCAGTGAAATCTCAGGGACCCAAGAGACCCAGTACTTC. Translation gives CASSEISGTQETQYF.

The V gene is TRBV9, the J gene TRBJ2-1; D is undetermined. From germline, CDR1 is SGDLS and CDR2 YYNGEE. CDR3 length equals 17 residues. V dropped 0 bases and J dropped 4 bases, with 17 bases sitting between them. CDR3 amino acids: CASSVGPAPSEYNEQFF. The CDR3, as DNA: TGTGCCAGCAGCGTAGGCCCGGCCCCAAGCGAATACAATGAGCAGTTCTTC.

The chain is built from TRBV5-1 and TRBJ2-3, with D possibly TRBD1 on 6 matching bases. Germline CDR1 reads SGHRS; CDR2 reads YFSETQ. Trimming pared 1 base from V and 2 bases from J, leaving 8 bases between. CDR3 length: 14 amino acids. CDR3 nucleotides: TGCGCCAGCAGCTTGATGGGACACACAGATACGCAGTATTTT. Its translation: CASSLMGHTDTQYF. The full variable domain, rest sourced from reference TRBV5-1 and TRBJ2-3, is KAGVTQTPRYLIKTRGQQVTLSCSPISGHRSVSWYQQTPGQGLQFLFEYFSETQRNKGNFPGRFSGRQFSNSRSEMNVSTLELGDSALYLCASSLMGHTDTQYFGPGTRLTVL.

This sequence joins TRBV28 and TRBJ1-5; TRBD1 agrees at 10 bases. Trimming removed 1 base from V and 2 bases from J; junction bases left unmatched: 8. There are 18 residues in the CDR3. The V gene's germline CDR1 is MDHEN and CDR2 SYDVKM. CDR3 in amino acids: CASSLSLTGGRGNQPQHF. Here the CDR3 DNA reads TGTGCCAGCAGTTTATCCCTGACAGGGGGCAGGGGCAATCAGCCCCAGCATTTT.

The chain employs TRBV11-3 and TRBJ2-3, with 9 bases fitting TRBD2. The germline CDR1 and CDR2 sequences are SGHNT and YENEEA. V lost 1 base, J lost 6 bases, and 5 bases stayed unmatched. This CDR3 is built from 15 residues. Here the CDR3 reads CASSLGLAGSDTQYF. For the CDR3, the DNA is TGTGCCAGCAGCTTAGGTCTAGCGGGGTCGGATACGCAGTATTTT.

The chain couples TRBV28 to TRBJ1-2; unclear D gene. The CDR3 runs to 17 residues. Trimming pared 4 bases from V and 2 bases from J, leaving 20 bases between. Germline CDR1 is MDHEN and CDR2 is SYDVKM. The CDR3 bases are TGTGCCAGCAGTTCGGGGTTGTTGACCAGATCAAACTATGGCTACACCTTC. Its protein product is CASSSGLLTRSNYGYTF.

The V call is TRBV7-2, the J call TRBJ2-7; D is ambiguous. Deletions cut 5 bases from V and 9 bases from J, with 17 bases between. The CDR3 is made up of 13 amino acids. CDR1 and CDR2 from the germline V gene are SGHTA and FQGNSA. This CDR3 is CASSPHDPLGQYF. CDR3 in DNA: TGTGCCAGCAGCCCTCATGACCCCCTCGGGCAGTACTTC.

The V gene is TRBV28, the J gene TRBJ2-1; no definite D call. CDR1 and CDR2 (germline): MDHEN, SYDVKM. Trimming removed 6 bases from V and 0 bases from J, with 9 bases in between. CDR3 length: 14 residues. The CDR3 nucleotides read TGTGCCAGCAGATACGGCAACTCCTACAATGAGCAGTTCTTC. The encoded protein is CASRYGNSYNEQFF.